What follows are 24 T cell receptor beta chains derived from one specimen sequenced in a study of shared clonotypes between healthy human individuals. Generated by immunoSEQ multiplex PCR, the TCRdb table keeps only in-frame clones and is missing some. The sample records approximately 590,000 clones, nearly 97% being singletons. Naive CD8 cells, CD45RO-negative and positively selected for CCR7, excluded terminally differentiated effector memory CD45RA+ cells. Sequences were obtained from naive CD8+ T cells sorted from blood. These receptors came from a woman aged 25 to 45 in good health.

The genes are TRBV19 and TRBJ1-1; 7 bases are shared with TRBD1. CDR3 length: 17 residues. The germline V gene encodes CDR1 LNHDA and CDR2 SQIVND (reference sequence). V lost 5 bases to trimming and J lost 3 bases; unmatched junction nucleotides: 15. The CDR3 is CASSASTGSPQDTEAFF. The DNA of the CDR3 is TGTGCCAGTAGTGCTTCGACAGGGTCCCCCCAAGACACTGAAGCTTTCTTT.

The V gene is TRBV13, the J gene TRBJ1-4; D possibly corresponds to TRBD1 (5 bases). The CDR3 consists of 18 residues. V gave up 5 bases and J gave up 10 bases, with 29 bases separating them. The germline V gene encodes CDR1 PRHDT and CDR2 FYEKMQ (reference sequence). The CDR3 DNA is TGTGCCAGCAGCACTCACCTTAATTACGGGAACCCGGGGGGAAAACTGTTTTTT. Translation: CASSTHLNYGNPGGKLFF.

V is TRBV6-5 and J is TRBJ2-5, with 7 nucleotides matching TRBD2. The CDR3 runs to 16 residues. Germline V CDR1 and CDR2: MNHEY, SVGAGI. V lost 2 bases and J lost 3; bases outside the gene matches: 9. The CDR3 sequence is CASSYNPSGTKETQYF. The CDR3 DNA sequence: TGTGCCAGCAGTTACAACCCAAGCGGGACCAAAGAGACCCAGTACTTC.

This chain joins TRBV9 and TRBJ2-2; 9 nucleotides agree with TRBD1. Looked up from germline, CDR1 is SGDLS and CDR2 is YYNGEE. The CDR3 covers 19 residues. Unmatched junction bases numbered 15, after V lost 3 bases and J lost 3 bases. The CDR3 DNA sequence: TGTGCCAGCAGCGCAAGGAGGACAGGGGCCCGACTTTACACCGGGGAGCTGTTTTTT. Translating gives CASSARRTGARLYTGELFF.

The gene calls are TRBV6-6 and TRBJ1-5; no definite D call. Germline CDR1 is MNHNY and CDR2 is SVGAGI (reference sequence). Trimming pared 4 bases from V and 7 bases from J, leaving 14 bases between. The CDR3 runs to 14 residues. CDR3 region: CASSWAEGVQPQHF. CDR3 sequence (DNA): TGTGCCAGCAGTTGGGCCGAGGGTGTGCAGCCCCAGCATTTT.

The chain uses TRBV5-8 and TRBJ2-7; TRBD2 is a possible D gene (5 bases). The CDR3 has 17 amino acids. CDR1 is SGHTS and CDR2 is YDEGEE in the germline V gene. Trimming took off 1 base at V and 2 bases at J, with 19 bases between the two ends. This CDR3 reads CASSLYFLEGSPYEQYF. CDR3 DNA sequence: TGTGCCAGCAGCTTGTATTTTTTAGAGGGAAGTCCCTACGAGCAGTACTTC.

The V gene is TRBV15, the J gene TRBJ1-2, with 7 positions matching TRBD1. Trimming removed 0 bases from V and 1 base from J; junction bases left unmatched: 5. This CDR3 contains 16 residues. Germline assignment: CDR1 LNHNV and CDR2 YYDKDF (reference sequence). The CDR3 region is CATSRDLTGYNYGYTF. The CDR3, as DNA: TGTGCCACCAGCAGAGATTTGACAGGGTATAACTATGGCTACACCTTC.

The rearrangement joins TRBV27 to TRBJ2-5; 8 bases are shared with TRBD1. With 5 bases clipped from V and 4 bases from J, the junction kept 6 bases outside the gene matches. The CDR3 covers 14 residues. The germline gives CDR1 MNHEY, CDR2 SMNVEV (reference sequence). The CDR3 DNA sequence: TGTGCCAGCAGTCCCAGGGGGCTGGCAGAGACCCAGTACTTC. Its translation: CASSPRGLAETQYF.

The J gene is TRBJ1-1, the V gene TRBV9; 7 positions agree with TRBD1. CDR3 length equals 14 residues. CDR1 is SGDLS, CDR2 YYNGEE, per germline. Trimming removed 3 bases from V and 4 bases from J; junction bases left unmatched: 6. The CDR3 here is CASSASPGGTEAFF. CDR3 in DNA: TGTGCCAGCAGCGCCTCACCAGGGGGCACTGAAGCTTTCTTT. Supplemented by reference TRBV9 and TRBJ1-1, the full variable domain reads DSGVTQTPKHLITATGQRVTLRCSPRSGDLSVYWYQQSLDQGLQFLIQYYNGEERAKGNILERFSAQQFPDLHSELNLSSLELGDSALYFCASSASPGGTEAFFGQGTRLTVV.

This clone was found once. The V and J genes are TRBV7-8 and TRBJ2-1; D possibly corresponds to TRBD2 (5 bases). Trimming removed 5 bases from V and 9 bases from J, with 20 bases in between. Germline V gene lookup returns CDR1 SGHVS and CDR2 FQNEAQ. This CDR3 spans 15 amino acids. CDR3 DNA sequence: TGTGCCAGCAGCCATACGGCGGGCTCCCGGGTTGAGCAGTTCTTC. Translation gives CASSHTAGSRVEQFF.

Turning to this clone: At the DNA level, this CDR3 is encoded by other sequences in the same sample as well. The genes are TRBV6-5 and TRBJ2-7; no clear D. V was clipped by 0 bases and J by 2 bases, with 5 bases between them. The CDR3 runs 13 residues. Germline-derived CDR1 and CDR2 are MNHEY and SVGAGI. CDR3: CASSYSQTYEQYF. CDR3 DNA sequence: TGTGCCAGCAGTTACTCACAGACCTACGAGCAGTACTTC.

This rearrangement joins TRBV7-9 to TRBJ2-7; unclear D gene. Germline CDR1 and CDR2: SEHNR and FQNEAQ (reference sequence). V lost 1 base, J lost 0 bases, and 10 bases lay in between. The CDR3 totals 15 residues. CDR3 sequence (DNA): TGTGCCAGCAGCTTAGGGGGTTTTCCCTCCTACGAGCAGTACTTC. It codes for CASSLGGFPSYEQYF.

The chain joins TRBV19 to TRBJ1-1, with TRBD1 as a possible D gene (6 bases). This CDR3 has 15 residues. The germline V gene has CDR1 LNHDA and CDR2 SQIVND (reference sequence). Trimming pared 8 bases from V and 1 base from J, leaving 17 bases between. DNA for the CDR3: TGTGCCAGTTCTTCTTTGGACAGCAGGAACACTGAAGCTTTCTTT. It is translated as CASSSLDSRNTEAFF.

The CDR3, as DNA: TGCAGCGTTGTGCCTAGCGACCTATCCTACGAGCAGTACTTC. It is translated as CSVVPSDLSYEQYF. V is TRBV29-1 and J is TRBJ2-7; maybe TRBD2 (6 bases). Germline lookup yields CDR1 SQVTM and CDR2 ANQGSEA. V was shortened by 4 bases and J by 1 base, with 14 bases between the two germline ends. CDR3 length equals 14 residues.

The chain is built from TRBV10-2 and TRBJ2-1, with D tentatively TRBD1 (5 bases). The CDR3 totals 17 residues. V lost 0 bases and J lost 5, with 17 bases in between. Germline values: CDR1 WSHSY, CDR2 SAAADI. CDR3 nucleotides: TGCGCCAGCAGTGAGTCGATAGTCAGGGTGTTGCACAATGAGCAGTTCTTC. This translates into CASSESIVRVLHNEQFF.

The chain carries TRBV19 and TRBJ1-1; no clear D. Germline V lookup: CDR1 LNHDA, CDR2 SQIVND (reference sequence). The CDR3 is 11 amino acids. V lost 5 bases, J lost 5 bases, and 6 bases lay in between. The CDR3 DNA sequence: TGTGCCAGTAGTTTTTGGACTGAAGCTTTCTTT. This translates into CASSFWTEAFF.

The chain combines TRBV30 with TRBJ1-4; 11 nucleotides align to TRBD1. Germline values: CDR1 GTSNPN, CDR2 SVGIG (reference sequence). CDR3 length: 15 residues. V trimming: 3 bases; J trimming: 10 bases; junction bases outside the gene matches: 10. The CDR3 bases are TGTGCCTGGAGCCTCCTGGGGGGGACAGGGGGAAAACTGTTTTTT. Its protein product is CAWSLLGGTGGKLFF.

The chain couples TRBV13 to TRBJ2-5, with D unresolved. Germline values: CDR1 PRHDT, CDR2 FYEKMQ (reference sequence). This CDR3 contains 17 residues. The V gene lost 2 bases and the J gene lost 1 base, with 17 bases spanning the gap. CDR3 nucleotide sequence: TGTGCCAGCAGCTTAACTACCGAAAGACGTGGCCAAGAGACCCAGTACTTC. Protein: CASSLTTERRGQETQYF.

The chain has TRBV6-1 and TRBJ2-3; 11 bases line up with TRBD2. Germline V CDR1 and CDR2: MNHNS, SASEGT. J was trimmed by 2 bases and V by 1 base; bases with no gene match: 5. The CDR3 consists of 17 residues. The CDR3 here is CASSEEGLAVYTDTQYF. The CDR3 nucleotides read TGTGCCAGCAGTGAAGAGGGACTAGCGGTCTACACAGATACGCAGTATTTT.

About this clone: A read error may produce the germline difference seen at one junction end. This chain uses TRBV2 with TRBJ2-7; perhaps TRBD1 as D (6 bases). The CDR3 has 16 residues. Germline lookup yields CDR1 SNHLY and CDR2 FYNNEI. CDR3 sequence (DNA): TGTGCCAGCAATGAAGGATCCTACCCAGGGGACTACGAGCAGTACTTC. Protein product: CASNEGSYPGDYEQYF.

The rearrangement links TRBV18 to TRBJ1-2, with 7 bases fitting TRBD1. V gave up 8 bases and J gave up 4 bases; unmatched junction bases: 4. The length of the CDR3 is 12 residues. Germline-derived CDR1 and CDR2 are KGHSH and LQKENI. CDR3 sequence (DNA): TGTGCCAGCCAGACAGGGTCCTATGGCTACACCTTC. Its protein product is CASQTGSYGYTF.

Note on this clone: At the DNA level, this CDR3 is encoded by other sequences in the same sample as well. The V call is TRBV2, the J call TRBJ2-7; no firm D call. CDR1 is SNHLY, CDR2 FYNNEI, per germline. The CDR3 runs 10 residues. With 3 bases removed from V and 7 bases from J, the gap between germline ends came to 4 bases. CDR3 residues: CASSDGEQYF. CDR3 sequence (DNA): TGTGCCAGCAGTGATGGGGAGCAGTACTTC.

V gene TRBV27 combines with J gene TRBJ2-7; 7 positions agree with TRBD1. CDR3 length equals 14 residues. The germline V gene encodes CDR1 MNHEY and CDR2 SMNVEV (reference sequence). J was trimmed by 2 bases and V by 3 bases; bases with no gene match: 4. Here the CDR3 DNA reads TGTGCCAGCAGTTTTTTGGGACAGACCTACGAGCAGTACTTC. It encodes CASSFLGQTYEQYF.

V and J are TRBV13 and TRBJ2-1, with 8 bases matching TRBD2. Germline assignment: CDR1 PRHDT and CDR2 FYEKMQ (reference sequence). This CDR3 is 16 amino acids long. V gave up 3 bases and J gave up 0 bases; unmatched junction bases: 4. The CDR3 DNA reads TGTGCCAGCAGCTTTTTCAGCGGGAGCTCCTACAATGAGCAGTTCTTC. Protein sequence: CASSFFSGSSYNEQFF.